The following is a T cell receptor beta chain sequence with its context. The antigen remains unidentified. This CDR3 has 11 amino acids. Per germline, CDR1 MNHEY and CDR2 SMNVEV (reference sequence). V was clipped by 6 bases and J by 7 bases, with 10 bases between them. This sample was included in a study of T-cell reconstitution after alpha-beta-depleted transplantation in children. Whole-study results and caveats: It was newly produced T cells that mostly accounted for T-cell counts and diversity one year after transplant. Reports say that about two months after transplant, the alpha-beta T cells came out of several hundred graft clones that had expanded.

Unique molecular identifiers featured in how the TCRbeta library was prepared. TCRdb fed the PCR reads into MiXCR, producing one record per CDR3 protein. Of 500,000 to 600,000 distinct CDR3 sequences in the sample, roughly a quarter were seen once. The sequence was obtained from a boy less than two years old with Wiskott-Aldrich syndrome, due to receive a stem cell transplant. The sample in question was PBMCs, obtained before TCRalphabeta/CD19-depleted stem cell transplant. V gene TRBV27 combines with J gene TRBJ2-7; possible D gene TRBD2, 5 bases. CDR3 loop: CASSDTGEQYF. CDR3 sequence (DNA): TGTGCCAGCAGCGACACGGGGGAGCAGTACTTC.